This T cell receptor beta chain was sequenced during a study of T cells in Graves' hyperthyroidism and ophthalmopathy. Germline values: CDR1 KGHDR, CDR2 SFDVKD. The trim removed 4 bases at V and 7 bases at J, leaving 17 bases unmatched. The length of the CDR3 is 19 residues. This clonotype was seen ten or more times. Authors of the study amplified TCR beta CDR3 regions from RNA transcripts. HTBI primers were used for first-round RT-PCR of the TCR CDR3. TCRdb itself ran the multiplex PCR reads through MiXCR, one entry per CDR3 protein. The sample lists roughly 240,000 distinct CDR3 sequences, approximately 25% seen once, with roughly a third in the top ten.

The chain couples TRBV24-1 to TRBJ2-2; TRBD2 matches at 10 bases. Sequenced sample: blood. The receptor was isolated from a woman aged 40 to 55 with Graves' ophthalmopathy. In nucleotides, the CDR3 is TGTGCCACCAGTGACCTGGGGGTGGCTAGCGGGGGCCGGTACGGGGAGCTGTTTTTT. This codes for CATSDLGVASGGRYGELFF.